The T cell receptor beta chain described here comes from a study of Graves' ophthalmopathy and Graves' hyperthyroidism. RNA transcripts served as template for amplifying TCR beta CDR3 sequences. First-round RT-PCR used HTBI primers; second-round multiplex PCR followed. TCRdb called the multiplex PCR reads again in MiXCR, with one record for every CDR3 protein. This sample has roughly 500,000 distinct CDR3 sequences, with approximately 15% found just once. The study excluded patients with other autoimmune diseases, uncontrolled infections, pregnancy or lactation. The germline CDR1 and CDR2 sequences are GTSNPN and SVGIG (reference sequence). Losses at the gene ends were 6 bases for V and 3 bases for J; bases not matched to a gene: 1. CDR3 length: 11 amino acids.

The chain combines TRBV30 with TRBJ2-5, with 7 bases aligning to TRBD2. Sample: blood. This TCR came from a woman aged 25 to 39 with Graves' ophthalmopathy. The CDR3 reads CACRGEETQYF. CDR3 coding DNA: TGTGCCTGCCGGGGGGAAGAGACCCAGTACTTC.